The 14 T cell receptor beta chains listed next were all sequenced from one sample in a study of cytomegalovirus exposure and HLA in healthy donors. Vbeta (60) and Jbeta (13) primers were used in the PCR. Profiled with immunoSEQ multiplex PCR; TCRdb holds only in-frame clones, not every one. In all, the sample yields over 100,000 clones. Sample: PBMCs. Receptors originate from a man aged 25-40 years in good health and CMV-seronegative.

The chain is built from TRBV5-1 and TRBJ2-2; D gene uncertain. The CDR3 contains 15 residues. V was pared by 1 base and J by 1 base, with 8 bases between. Germline V gives CDR1 SGHRS, CDR2 YFSETQ. CDR3 bases: TGCGCCAGCAGCTTGTACCGGGTGAACACCGGGGAGCTGTTTTTT. The encoded protein is CASSLYRVNTGELFF.

The CDR3 loop reads CASSVTGGDEKLFF. CDR3 in DNA: TGTGCCAGCAGCGTGACAGGGGGGGATGAAAAACTGTTTTTT. The chain recombines TRBV27 with TRBJ1-4, with 9 bases lining up with TRBD1. V shed 6 bases, J shed 6 bases, and the junction held 5 bases outside the gene matches. Per germline, CDR1 MNHEY and CDR2 SMNVEV (reference sequence). The CDR3 is 14 amino acids. Full variable domain (outside the CDR3, taken from reference TRBV27 and TRBJ1-4): EAQVTQNPRYLITVTGKKLTVTCSQNMNHEYMSWYRQDPGLGLRQIYYSMNVEVTDKGDVPEGYKVSRKEKRNFPLILESPSPNQTSLYFCASSVTGGDEKLFFGSGTQLSVL.

The chain employs TRBV30 and TRBJ2-5; tentatively, D is TRBD2 (5 bases). The CDR3 runs 11 residues. Germline values: CDR1 GTSNPN, CDR2 SVGIG (reference sequence). V lost 7 bases, J lost 7 bases, and 13 bases lay in between. CDR3 residues: CAYNLEGTQYF. The CDR3 bases are TGTGCCTACAACCTTGAGGGGACCCAGTACTTC.

This rearrangement joins TRBV2 to TRBJ2-7; TRBD1 aligns across 7 bases. Trimming removed 7 bases from V and 4 bases from J; junction bases left unmatched: 4. The CDR3 length is 12 residues. The germline CDR1 and CDR2 sequences are SNHLY and FYNNEI. The CDR3 loop is CASTGRGYEQYF. The DNA of the CDR3 is TGTGCCAGCACGGGCAGGGGGTACGAGCAGTACTTC.

V is TRBV2 and J is TRBJ2-2, with D perhaps matching TRBD2 (5 bases). The germline CDR1 and CDR2 sequences are SNHLY and FYNNEI. The ends were cut back, 4 bases at V and 6 bases at J, with 9 bases in the middle. This CDR3 region has 13 residues. CDR3 protein: CASSVAGSGELFF. The CDR3 nucleotides read TGTGCCAGCAGTGTTGCGGGCTCCGGGGAGCTGTTTTTT.

The chain carries TRBV5-1 and TRBJ2-3; D perhaps matches TRBD1 (5 bases). This CDR3 has 13 residues. Trimming removed 3 bases at V and 4 bases at J, with 9 bases between. In germline, CDR1 is SGHRS, CDR2 YFSETQ. CDR3 protein: CASSSRVPDTQYF. DNA for the CDR3: TGCGCCAGCAGCTCCAGGGTGCCAGATACGCAGTATTTT.

The chain recombines TRBV11-1 with TRBJ2-7, with 11 bases fitting TRBD2. J lost 2 bases, V lost 4 bases, and 4 bases had no gene match. CDR1 and CDR2 from the germline V gene are SGHAT and FQDESV (reference sequence). The length of the CDR3 is 15 residues. The CDR3 nucleotides are TGTGCCAGCAGCTCGGGGACTAGCGGAACCTACGAGCAGTACTTC. This translates into CASSSGTSGTYEQYF.

This chain uses TRBV7-9 with TRBJ2-1; D unclear. V was trimmed by 1 base and J by 8 bases, leaving 3 bases between them. Germline CDR1 SEHNR, CDR2 FQNEAQ (reference sequence). CDR3 size: 11 residues. The CDR3: CASSLVDEQFF. In DNA form, the CDR3 reads TGTGCCAGCAGCTTAGTCGATGAGCAGTTCTTC.

This sequence joins TRBV5-6 and TRBJ2-5, with unresolved D. The CDR3 has 14 residues. V was shortened by 2 bases and J by 4 bases, with 12 bases between the two germline ends. The germline V gene encodes CDR1 SGHDT and CDR2 YYEEEE. In DNA form, the CDR3 reads TGTGCCAGCAGCTTCCTCGACTCCCTAGAGACCCAGTACTTC. Amino acids: CASSFLDSLETQYF.

V is TRBV2 and J is TRBJ2-1, with D possibly TRBD1 on 6 matching bases. This CDR3 region has 14 residues. The V gene lost 4 bases and the J gene lost 5 bases, with 12 bases spanning the gap. The germline gives CDR1 SNHLY, CDR2 FYNNEI. CDR3 loop: CASSVGRGDNEQFF. The CDR3 DNA is TGTGCCAGCAGTGTAGGCAGGGGAGACAATGAGCAGTTCTTC.

The chain combines TRBV5-5 with TRBJ1-5, with 7 nucleotides matching TRBD1. CDR3 length: 15 residues. V dropped 4 bases and J dropped 3; count of bases not matched to a gene: 7. Germline V gene data show CDR1 as SGHKS and CDR2 as YYEKEE (reference sequence). DNA of the CDR3: TGTGCCAGCAGCCCTAGTGACAGGGTCAATCAGCCCCAGCATTTT. It specifies CASSPSDRVNQPQHF.

The chain uses TRBV21-1 and TRBJ2-7; the DNA was not used to check the table's D call, TRBD2. TRBV21-1 is a pseudogene. This CDR3 region has 11 residues. The CDR3 here is CASSTTYEQYF. CDR3 DNA sequence: TGTGCCAGCAGCACTACCTACGAGCAGTACTTC.

The genes are TRBV21-1 and TRBJ2-3; whether TRBD1, the table's D call, matches the DNA was not checked. TRBV21-1 is marked as a pseudogene. The CDR3 is 17 residues long. In nucleotides, the CDR3 is TGTGCCAGCAGCGCGCCAGGGACAAGTACTAGCACAGATACGCAGTATTTT. Residues: CASSAPGTSTSTDTQYF.

The chain is built from TRBV5-1 and TRBJ2-1, with 10 nucleotides matching TRBD1. V shed 4 bases, J shed 2 bases, and the junction held 3 bases outside the gene matches. The CDR3 runs to 15 residues. Germline CDR1 is SGHRS and CDR2 is YFSETQ. The CDR3 loop reads CASSPGQGAYNEQFF. CDR3 sequence (DNA): TGCGCCAGCAGCCCCGGACAGGGGGCCTACAATGAGCAGTTCTTC.